The 8 T cell receptor beta chains in this list originate from one sample, sequenced in a study of blood T cell repertoires in COVID-19. Clones were sequenced by immunoSEQ multiplex PCR, and TCRdb holds only the in-frame ones, with some missing. This table has 100,000 to 150,000 clones, approximately 80% appearing once. The sequenced material came from peripheral blood. These receptors were obtained from a man aged 65 to 79 with acute or convalescent COVID-19.

Only one count was recorded for this clone. The V call is TRBV28, the J call TRBJ2-7; 13 bases match TRBD2. The germline V gene has CDR1 MDHEN and CDR2 SYDVKM. The CDR3 extends over 17 amino acids. The junction had 8 bases not matched to a gene; V was cut back by 2 bases and J by 4 bases. The CDR3 DNA reads as TGTGCCAGCAGTTTACTCGGGACTAGCGGGAATAGGTACGAGCAGTACTTC. Translating it yields CASSLLGTSGNRYEQYF.

The rearrangement uses TRBV27 and TRBJ1-2; TRBD1 aligns across 7 bases. V lost 6 bases, J lost 5 bases, and 12 bases stayed unmatched. Germline V gene lookup returns CDR1 MNHEY and CDR2 SMNVEV (reference sequence). This CDR3 comprises 15 residues. The CDR3 spells CASSAGTGAGYGYTF. CDR3 nucleotide sequence: TGTGCCAGCAGCGCCGGCACAGGGGCTGGGTATGGCTACACCTTC.

The rearrangement links TRBV28 to TRBJ1-4; possibly TRBD1 for D (5 bases). The V and J ends lost 5 bases and 10 bases respectively, with 17 bases between them. This CDR3 comprises 14 residues. The V gene's germline CDR1 is MDHEN and CDR2 SYDVKM. The chain's CDR3 is CASSPVSGVAKLFF. CDR3 DNA sequence: TGTGCCAGCAGTCCAGTCTCGGGGGTGGCAAAACTGTTTTTT.

Only a few counts were recorded for this clone. The gene calls are TRBV4-2 and TRBJ2-7; no reliable D call. Per the germline V gene, CDR1 is LGHNA and CDR2 is YNFKEQ. V lost 0 bases to trimming and J lost 2 bases, with 8 bases between them. The CDR3 contains 14 residues. Here the CDR3 reads CASSQETDTYEQYF. CDR3 DNA: TGTGCCAGCAGCCAAGAAACTGATACCTACGAGCAGTACTTC.

The chain recombines TRBV19 with TRBJ2-7, with TRBD1 matching 8 bases. With 3 bases clipped from V and 2 bases from J, the junction kept 3 bases outside the gene matches. This CDR3 is 14 amino acids long. Germline assignment: CDR1 LNHDA and CDR2 SQIVND (reference sequence). The CDR3 DNA is TGTGCCAGTAGTATCCGGACAGGGCCCTACGAGCAGTACTTC. This encodes CASSIRTGPYEQYF.

The gene calls are TRBV7-9 and TRBJ1-1; D not certain. CDR3 length: 16 amino acids. V was clipped by 2 bases and J by 0 bases, with 13 bases between them. Germline CDR1 is SEHNR and CDR2 is FQNEAQ (reference sequence). The CDR3 DNA is TGTGCCAGCAGCTTATTGGGAGTCACGGTGAACACTGAAGCTTTCTTT. Residues: CASSLLGVTVNTEAFF. Combining the CDR3 with reference TRBV7-9 and TRBJ1-1 gives the whole variable domain DTGVSQNPRHKITKRGQNVTFRCDPISEHNRLYWYRQTLGQGPEFLTYFQNEAQLEKSRLLSDRFSAERPKGSFSTLEIQRTEQGDSAMYLCASSLLGVTVNTEAFFGQGTRLTVV.

This rearrangement joins TRBV6-5 to TRBJ1-5; D gene unclear. The germline V and J ends were trimmed by 4 bases and 11 bases, with 12 bases remaining between them. This CDR3 has 12 residues. Germline values: CDR1 MNHEY, CDR2 SVGAGI. This CDR3 is CASSSVGTAQHF. In nucleotides, the CDR3 is TGTGCCAGCAGTTCAGTCGGTACAGCCCAGCATTTT.

The J gene is TRBJ2-7, the V gene TRBV27, with TRBD2 matching 7 bases. Germline lookup yields CDR1 MNHEY and CDR2 SMNVEV (reference sequence). The V segment lost 3 bases and the J segment 4 bases; nucleotides outside the gene matches: 9. This CDR3 has 15 residues. This CDR3 is CASSFYAGAGYEQYF. The DNA for the CDR3 is TGTGCCAGCAGTTTTTACGCGGGAGCGGGTTACGAGCAGTACTTC.